This TCR beta chain was retrieved from a study of OX40 agonist ivuxolimab in advanced cancers. CDR1 is MNHEY and CDR2 is SMNVEV in the germline V gene (reference sequence). The CDR3 has 13 amino acids. V lost 0 bases and J 4 bases, leaving 4 bases between the germline ends. A remark on this clone: The sample contains more than one DNA sequence encoding this CDR3.

Assay used: immunoSEQ multiplex PCR; TCRdb lists only in-frame clones, some missing. The repertoire consists of tens of thousands of clones, with about 90% occurring once and the leading ten covering approximately 11%. This clonotype was sampled from an adult with an advanced solid tumor such as melanoma, head and neck, liver or kidney cancer. This chain links TRBV27 with TRBJ1-5; no firm D call. Sequencing used CD4+ or CD8+ T cells sorted from blood, obtained in a trial of the OX40 agonist ivuxolimab. DNA of the CDR3: TGTGCCAGCAGTTTATCCGAAAATCAGCCCCAGCATTTT. This translates into CASSLSENQPQHF.